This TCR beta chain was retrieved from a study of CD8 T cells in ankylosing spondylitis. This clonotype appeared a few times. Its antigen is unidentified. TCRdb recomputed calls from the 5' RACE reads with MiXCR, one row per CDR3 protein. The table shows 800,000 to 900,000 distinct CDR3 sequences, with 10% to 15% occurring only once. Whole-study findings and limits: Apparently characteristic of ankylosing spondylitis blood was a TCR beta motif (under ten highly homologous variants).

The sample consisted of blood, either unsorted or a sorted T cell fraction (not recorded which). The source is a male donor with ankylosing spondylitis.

As DNA, the CDR3 is TGCGCCAGCGGCGACAACGACTATGGCTACACCTTC. Translation gives CASGDNDYGYTF. V and J are TRBV5-1 and TRBJ1-2; D is ambiguous. V lost 7 bases and J lost 3, with 10 bases in between. Germline V gene sequence: CDR1 SGHRS, CDR2 YFSETQ. This CDR3 has 12 residues. Variable domain in full (rest from reference TRBV5-1 and TRBJ1-2): KAGVTQTPRYLIKTRGQQVTLSCSPISGHRSVSWYQQTPGQGLQFLFEYFSETQRNKGNFPGRFSGRQFSNSRSEMNVSTLELGDSALYLCASGDNDYGYTFGSGTRLTVV.